This T cell receptor beta chain was captured in a study of control samples from healthy donors and cancer patients. This CDR3 region has 17 residues. The V gene lost 6 bases and the J gene lost 0 bases, with 18 bases spanning the gap. CDR1 is SNHLY and CDR2 is FYNNEI in the germline V gene. The table came from immunoSEQ multiplex PCR; TCRdb's copy has only in-frame clones and leaves some out. Here the sample spans about 120,000 clones, 80% to 90% being singletons. The chain carries TRBV2 and TRBJ1-5; D not resolved. The source material was PBMCs. The sequence came from a woman between 45 and 65 years old with colorectal cancer. CDR3 sequence reads: CASRKGLGYNSNQPQHF. CDR3 DNA sequence: TGTGCCAGCAGGAAGGGTTTGGGATACAATAGCAATCAGCCCCAGCATTTT. The entire variable domain, with the rest obtained from reference TRBV2 and TRBJ1-5, is as follows: EPEVTQTPSHQVTQMGQEVILRCVPISNHLYFYWYRQILGQKVEFLVSFYNNEISEKSEIFDDQFSVERPDGSNFTLKIRSTKLEDSAMYFCASRKGLGYNSNQPQHFGDGTRLSIL.